This TCR beta chain was identified during a study of T cells after yellow fever vaccination. About the study: Preparing low-cell-number fractions relied on SMART-Seq v4 Ultra Low Input. Study results and caveats: A secondary response was less intense yet reached its peak sooner, at day 5 versus 15. Overall, a small share of clonotypes was seen in both CD4 and CD8 compartments.

TCRdb reprocessed the 5' RACE reads via MiXCR and lists one record per CDR3 protein. The table records under 700,000 distinct CDR3 sequences, roughly 17% of them present only once. This CDR3 spans 14 amino acids. Germline loops: CDR1 MNHEY, CDR2 SMNVEV (reference sequence). The germline V and J ends were trimmed by 0 bases and 3 bases, with 8 bases remaining between them. In its sample, this clonotype was seen a few times. No antigen is known for it. The receptor's source is a man younger than 35 who received the YFV17D yellow fever vaccine. The sample was PBMCs, taken 5 to 6 days after the first yellow fever vaccination. This rearrangement joins TRBV27 to TRBJ1-1; D call uncertain. The CDR3 DNA follows: TGTGCCAGCAGTTTATCGGTCAGGCACACTGAAGCTTTCTTT. Residues: CASSLSVRHTEAFF.